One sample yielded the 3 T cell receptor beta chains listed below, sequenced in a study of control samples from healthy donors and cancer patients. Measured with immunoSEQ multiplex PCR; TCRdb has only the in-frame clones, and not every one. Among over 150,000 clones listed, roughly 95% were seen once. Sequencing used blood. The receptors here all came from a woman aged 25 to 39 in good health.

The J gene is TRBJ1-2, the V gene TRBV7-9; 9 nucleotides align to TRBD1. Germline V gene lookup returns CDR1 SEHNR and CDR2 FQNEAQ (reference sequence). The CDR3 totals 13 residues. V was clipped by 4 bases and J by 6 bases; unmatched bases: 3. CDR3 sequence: CASSSGQGHGYTF. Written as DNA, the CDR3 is TGTGCCAGCAGCTCGGGACAGGGTCATGGCTACACCTTC. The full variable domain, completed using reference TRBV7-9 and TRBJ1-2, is DTGVSQNPRHKITKRGQNVTFRCDPISEHNRLYWYRQTLGQGPEFLTYFQNEAQLEKSRLLSDRFSAERPKGSFSTLEIQRTEQGDSAMYLCASSSGQGHGYTFGSGTRLTVV.

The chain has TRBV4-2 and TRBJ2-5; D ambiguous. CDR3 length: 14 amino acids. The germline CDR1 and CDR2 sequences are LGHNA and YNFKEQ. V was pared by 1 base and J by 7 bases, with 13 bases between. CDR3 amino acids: CASSQARASGTQYF. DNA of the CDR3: TGTGCCAGCAGCCAAGCAAGGGCCTCGGGGACCCAGTACTTC.

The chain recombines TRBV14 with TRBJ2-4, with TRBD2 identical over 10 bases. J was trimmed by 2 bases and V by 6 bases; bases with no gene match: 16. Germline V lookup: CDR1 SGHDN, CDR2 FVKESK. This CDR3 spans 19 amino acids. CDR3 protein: CASSLSGLARSGSKNIQYF. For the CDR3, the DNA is TGTGCCAGCAGTTTATCGGGACTAGCGAGATCGGGATCCAAAAACATTCAGTACTTC.